This T cell receptor beta chain was identified in a study of regulatory T cells in long-lasting Graves disease (TCRdb year 2021). About the full investigation: Newly diagnosed Graves' disease patients had taken antithyroid drugs for less than 3 months. Peripheral blood TCR sequencing and RNA sequencing compared persistent Graves' disease patients with newly diagnosed Graves' disease patients. The study took place in China and was registered as a clinical trial. A total of 33 samples were covered by TCR sequencing, comprising roughly 13 persistent and around 20 newly diagnosed Graves' disease patients.

On the study overall, not on this receptor specifically: Patients with persistent disease shared more public clonotypes (approximately 2,500) than newly diagnosed patients did (more than 900). Persistent Graves' disease patients showed lower TCR Shannon entropy and fewer highly expanded clones than newly diagnosed patients, suggesting clonal expansion. As a limitation, the authors acknowledged that the small sample size may reduce accuracy. Sequencing and analysis were limited to the TCR beta chain. TRBV28, TRBJ1-2 and TRBJ2-5 were preferentially used in persistent disease, while TRBV20-1 and TRBJ2-1 were favored in newly diagnosed disease. The study examined only peripheral blood because the primary lesion, thyroid tissue, could not be accessed.

Libraries came from multiplex PCR. The reads were generated on an Illumina HiSeq 4000. To build TCR beta libraries, CDR3 regions were amplified by Arm-PCR using iRepertoire HTBI primers. Before sequencing, the PCR products underwent gel purification. The paper's data handling went like this. Gene usage analysis of CDR3 amino acid clonotypes relied on the 55 to 80 TRBV and 15 or so TRBJ segments identified across samples. COPE and FqMerger were used to merge filtered high-quality paired reads into contigs. BLAST was used to align contigs to IMGT TRBV, TRBD and TRBJ reference genes, and CDR3 was defined according to IMGT. Any clonotype with a frequency above 0.1% was classified as a highly expanded clone. Repertoire diversity was measured by Shannon entropy, and V-J evenness by the Gini coefficient. A clonotype was considered public if more than one individual shared it. The raw public reads went through TCRdb reprocessing: fastp at Q25, MiXCR clone calling, in-frame beta chains kept. Each entry is one CDR3 protein sequence, shown with its most common DNA and genes. The authors' filters were not applied to this entry. In this sample the table shows approximately 350,000 distinct CDR3 sequences, 15% to 20% of which occur a single time. The leading ten clones occupy 25% to 30% of the sample.

This specimen's time point label, interpreted: newly diagnosed GD, antithyroid drugs for less than 3 months. For both TCR sequencing and RNA sequencing, RNA was extracted from PBMCs using TRIzol. The diagnosis of Graves' disease was made according to American Thyroid Association guidelines. Recruitment of patients was carried out at an endocrinology department in Xi'an, China. Each patient gave roughly 8.4 milliliters of peripheral blood, collected in an EDTA anticoagulant tube. Ficoll Paque Plus density gradient separation was used to isolate PBMCs, and no additional T cell sorting was done. An Agilent 2100 Bioanalyzer and agarose gel were used to check RNA quality, and a NanoDrop 2000 was used to measure RNA concentration. CDR3 length: 15 amino acids, cysteine to phenylalanine. The sequence is cut down to CDR3 DNA, 45 bases in frame from base 1. At the junction V is shortened by 9 bases and J by 4 bases; bases outside the gene matches: 14. CDR1 SGHTA and CDR2 FQGTGA were looked up in the germline V gene.

This clonotype has at least ten counts. The clone's antigen remains unknown. Base-call qualities are not available, and no considerably larger clone is one nucleotide away. The same specimen was also included in a second study, on T cells in Graves' hyperthyroidism and ophthalmopathy. As the second study states: Stable Graves' hyperthyroidism was defined as the absence of progression to ophthalmopathy over 18 months of follow-up. Hyperthyroidism patients were newly diagnosed, with disease duration under 2 months, and aged 18 to 65 years. Patients with uncontrolled infections, other autoimmune diseases, pregnancy or lactation were excluded. Diagnoses were established on the basis of clinical symptoms, serum thyroxine and TRAb, thyroid ultrasound, and orbital computed tomography. The TCR CDR3 was subjected to a first round of RT-PCR using the HTBI primer set and the Qiagen OneStep RT-PCR kit. Most expanded thyroid clonotypes (frequency above 0.001) were also detected in blood, a finding suggesting that blood repertoires may reflect thyroid immune responses. In cross-validation, a model built on a 13 V-J signature told ophthalmopathy apart from stable hyperthyroidism with 85% to 90% sensitivity and approximately 84% specificity, and in testing the same model reached 80%/75%. During validation, the model predicted progression to ophthalmopathy a median of around 7 months ahead of onset, with just under 71% sensitivity and about 75% specificity. A discovery cohort of around 100 patients, roughly 45 with Graves' ophthalmopathy and fewer than 65 with stable Graves' hyperthyroidism, was used to find distinguishing TCR V-J signatures. Prospective prediction of ophthalmopathy was tested in an independent validation cohort consisting of roughly 19 hyperthyroidism patients and over 15 patients who later progressed to ophthalmopathy. For training and testing, the approximately 92 patients in the discovery cohort were randomly divided in a 7:3 ratio. In more than 5 Graves' hyperthyroidism patients, the study also compared T-cell repertoires from thyroid tissue with T-cell repertoires from blood. Following sampling, methimazole starting at 30 mg daily was given to hyperthyroidism patients, and high-dose intravenous methylprednisolone was given to ophthalmopathy patients. The libraries were constructed in a second round of multiplex PCR and then size-selected and purified. Libraries were sequenced paired-end with 100 bp reads on an Illumina HiSeq2000. SOAPnuke was used to process the raw data, with reads discarded if the reads contained adapters or uncalled bases, had a mean Phred below 15, or lacked an exact constant-primer or identifier match. High-quality paired reads were merged using COPE v1.2.5, and each unique nucleotide sequence was defined as a clonotype. MiTCR v1.1 was used to align clonotypes to the IMGT TRBV, TRBD and TRBJ reference segments. Analysis was restricted to V-J combinations with a frequency above 0.0001, which covered roughly 99% of repertoires. A TCS score was defined as the ratio of F50 (clonal expansion) to E x V (chaos), with BLOSUM62-based TCRdist applied between CDR3 peptides within each V-J. Welch's t-statistics and random forest reduced 500 to 550 V-J features to roughly 13, which were used in a naive Bayes classifier (R e1071). No statistical method was used to fix the sample size in advance, and group allocation was not hidden from the investigators. TCR Vbeta CDR3 sequencing of some 140 peripheral blood samples (approximately 44 ophthalmopathy, roughly 72 hyperthyroidism and approximately 17 progressor patients) is reported in the paper.

Specimen: peripheral blood mononuclear cells (PBMCs), collected at new diagnosis, from a patient treated with antithyroid drugs. The source of this sequence is a man in his forties with Graves disease. Donor details come from another sample of the same person, matched by shared clones. The chain joins TRBV7-3 to TRBJ1-1, with 7 middle bases fitting TRBD1. The DNA sequence reads TGTGCCAGTTCCCTCACAGGGGCGTCGGGCACTGAAGCTTTCTTT. Translated, this gives CASSLTGASGTEAFF. Beyond the CDR3, the reference TRBV7-3 and TRBJ1-1 genes provide the residues; the full variable domain reads: GAGVSQTPSNKVTEKGKYVELRCDPISGHTALYWYRQSLGQGPEFLIYFQGTGAADDSGLPNDRFFAVRPEGSVSTLKIQRTERGDSAVYLCASSLTGASGTEAFFGQGTRLTVV.